This passage covers 26 T cell receptor beta chains from one sample sequenced in a study of blood T cells in healthy people across ages. Together with a sample-barcoded 5' primer, a J-beta primer mix was included in a second PCR lasting 7 to 11 cycles. In TCRdb, the 5' RACE reads were re-called with MiXCR into one record per CDR3 protein. The table has about 680,000 distinct CDR3 sequences, roughly 50% seen once. Source material: blood. Every receptor here comes from a woman in her fifties or sixties in good health.

This clonotype was counted a few times. This chain uses TRBV9 with TRBJ2-7; 9 nucleotides match TRBD1. Germline-derived CDR1 and CDR2 are SGDLS and YYNGEE. Germline trimming cut 3 bases from V and 2 bases from J; bases unmatched to any gene: 6. This CDR3 comprises 15 residues. The CDR3 DNA reads TGTGCCAGCAGCGCGGGACAGGGCAATACCTACGAGCAGTACTTC. Its protein product is CASSAGQGNTYEQYF.

This clonotype was seen many times. J is TRBJ2-7 and V is TRBV28, with D possibly TRBD2 on 6 matching bases. This CDR3 has 14 residues. Per the germline V gene, CDR1 is MDHEN and CDR2 is SYDVKM. Trimming left V 6 bases short and J 7 bases short, with 19 bases between. This chain's CDR3 is CASSPWGGEGEQYF. CDR3 nucleotides: TGTGCCAGCAGCCCTTGGGGAGGAGAGGGAGAGCAGTACTTC.

The chain has TRBV7-2 and TRBJ2-7; 8 nucleotides match TRBD2. The length of the CDR3 is 15 residues. V shed 1 base, J shed 2 bases, and the junction held 4 bases outside the gene matches. CDR1 is SGHTA, CDR2 FQGNSA, per germline. The CDR3 is CASSLVAGPTYEQYF. Here the CDR3 DNA reads TGTGCCAGCAGCTTAGTAGCGGGACCTACCTACGAGCAGTACTTC. The full variable domain, its missing parts supplied by reference TRBV7-2 and TRBJ2-7, is GAGVSQSPSNKVTEKGKDVELRCDPISGHTALYWYRQSLGQGLEFLIYFQGNSAPDKSGLPSDRFSAERTGGSVSTLTIQRTQQEDSAVYLCASSLVAGPTYEQYFGPGTRLTVT.

This clonotype has more than one count but fewer than ten. The genes are TRBV6-6 and TRBJ2-5, with 9 bases matching TRBD2. This CDR3 comprises 15 residues. Germline CDR1 is MNHNY and CDR2 is SVGAGI (reference sequence). V lost 5 bases, J lost 1 base, and 5 bases stayed unmatched. The CDR3 loop is CASSLAGPTQETQYF. DNA of the CDR3: TGTGCCAGCAGTCTAGCGGGGCCCACCCAAGAGACCCAGTACTTC.

This clonotype was recorded a few times. The V and J genes are TRBV6-1 and TRBJ2-1; D unclear. Germline assignment: CDR1 MNHNS and CDR2 SASEGT. The CDR3 length is 12 residues. Trimming took 3 bases from V and 10 from J, leaving 10 bases between them. CDR3 in amino acids: CASSEVRVEQFF. The CDR3 nucleotides read TGTGCCAGCAGTGAGGTTCGGGTCGAGCAGTTCTTC.

There are a few counts of this clonotype. This rearrangement joins TRBV20-1 to TRBJ1-1; maybe TRBD1 (6 bases). Trimming removed 6 bases at V and 5 bases at J, with 19 bases between. Germline CDR1 reads DFQATT; CDR2 reads SNEGSKA (reference sequence). The CDR3 spans 14 residues. The CDR3 nucleotides are TGCAGTGCCCTGTTCGAACAGGGCTGGACTGAAGCTTTCTTT. Residues: CSALFEQGWTEAFF.

The rearrangement uses TRBV2 and TRBJ2-7, with D hard to call. With 4 bases removed from V and 2 bases from J, the gap between germline ends came to 9 bases. CDR3 length equals 13 residues. Germline V gene data show CDR1 as SNHLY and CDR2 as FYNNEI. The CDR3 sequence: CASSAHGTYEQYF. CDR3 sequence (DNA): TGTGCCAGCAGTGCGCACGGAACCTACGAGCAGTACTTC.

The genes are TRBV7-2 and TRBJ2-5, with 7 bases lining up with TRBD1. This CDR3 has 11 residues. Germline CDR1 SGHTA, CDR2 FQGNSA. The V segment lost 11 bases and the J segment 5 bases; nucleotides outside the gene matches: 5. The CDR3 spells CAGSQGETQYF. DNA for the CDR3: TGTGCCGGCTCACAGGGGGAGACCCAGTACTTC. Supplemented by reference TRBV7-2 and TRBJ2-5, the full variable domain reads GAGVSQSPSNKVTEKGKDVELRCDPISGHTALYWYRQSLGQGLEFLIYFQGNSAPDKSGLPSDRFSAERTGGSVSTLTIQRTQQEDSAVYLCAGSQGETQYFGPGTRLLVL.

The rearrangement uses TRBV28 and TRBJ1-2; D is unclear. The CDR3 totals 13 residues. The germline V gene has CDR1 MDHEN and CDR2 SYDVKM. Trimming removed 3 bases from V and 4 bases from J, with 9 bases in between. As DNA, the CDR3 is TGTGCCAGCAGTTTCGGTATTGCCTATGGCTACACCTTC. It translates to CASSFGIAYGYTF.

This clonotype was found a few times. The chain has TRBV10-3 and TRBJ2-3; D gene unclear. Germline V gene data show CDR1 as ENHRY and CDR2 as SYGVKD. With 6 bases removed from V and 2 bases from J, the gap between germline ends came to 12 bases. This CDR3 comprises 14 residues. The CDR3 region is CAIRVSFPTDTQYF. CDR3 in DNA: TGTGCCATCAGAGTTTCCTTCCCCACAGATACGCAGTATTTT.

This clonotype has ten or more counts. The genes are TRBV29-1 and TRBJ2-3, with 10 bases aligning to TRBD2. V gave up 6 bases and J gave up 0 bases; unmatched junction bases: 6. This CDR3 comprises 15 residues. Germline V CDR1 and CDR2: SQVTM, ANQGSEA. CDR3 nucleotides: TGCAGCGTATGGACTAGCGGAGGGAGCACAGATACGCAGTATTTT. Protein: CSVWTSGGSTDTQYF.

A few counts support this clonotype. CDR3 amino acids: CAQPEDRVFGYTF. CDR3 DNA sequence: TGTGCCCAGCCCGAGGACAGGGTCTTCGGCTACACCTTC. The chain is built from TRBV7-9 and TRBJ1-2; 8 positions agree with TRBD1. The V segment lost 11 bases and the J segment 8 bases; nucleotides outside the gene matches: 13. The germline gives CDR1 SEHNR, CDR2 FQNEAQ (reference sequence). This CDR3 is built from 13 residues. Filled out from reference TRBV7-9 and TRBJ1-2, the complete variable domain reads DTGVSQNPRHKITKRGQNVTFRCDPISEHNRLYWYRQTLGQGPEFLTYFQNEAQLEKSRLLSDRFSAERPKGSFSTLEIQRTEQGDSAMYLCAQPEDRVFGYTFGSGTRLTVV.

The V and J genes are TRBV6-2 or TRBV6-3 and TRBJ2-7; TRBD1 matches 7 bases. Germline CDR1 and CDR2: MNHEY and SVGEGT. The CDR3 is made up of 15 amino acids. J gave up 0 bases and V 10 bases, and 12 bases lay outside the gene matches. CDR3 DNA: TGTGCCACCGCCCGGTTAGGACAGGTCTCCTACGAGCAGTACTTC. Protein product: CATARLGQVSYEQYF.

This clonotype was seen more than once but under ten times. This sequence joins TRBV20-1 and TRBJ2-3, with 8 bases lining up with TRBD1. Germline assignment: CDR1 DFQATT and CDR2 SNEGSKA (reference sequence). The junction had 2 bases not matched to a gene; V was cut back by 3 bases and J by 3 bases. The CDR3 totals 13 residues. The CDR3 spells CSASGQGTDTQYF. The CDR3 region has the DNA TGCAGTGCTAGCGGACAGGGTACAGATACGCAGTATTTT.

This rearrangement joins TRBV12-3 or TRBV12-4 to TRBJ2-1; 8 bases map to TRBD2. V shed 9 bases and J 8 bases; nucleotides not matched to a gene: 12. The CDR3 spans 14 residues. The CDR3 sequence is CASLPGLGFYEQFF. The CDR3 nucleotides are TGTGCCAGTTTACCGGGACTAGGGTTCTATGAGCAGTTCTTC.

The chain carries TRBV6-5 and TRBJ2-1, with TRBD2 as a possible D gene (6 bases). The end of the DNA is better explained by TRBJ2-7, so the J call may be wrong. CDR3 length equals 17 residues. The germline V gene encodes CDR1 MNHEY and CDR2 SVGAGI. The CDR3 sequence: CASSYSRGASSYNEQYF. The CDR3 nucleotides are TGTGCCAGCAGTTACTCTCGCGGGGCAAGCTCCTACAATGAGCAGTACTTC.

J is TRBJ2-2 and V is TRBV7-2; D not resolved. The CDR3 loop spans 15 amino acids. Per the germline V gene, CDR1 is SGHTA and CDR2 is FQGNSA. The V gene lost 5 bases and the J gene lost 3 bases, with 13 bases spanning the gap. CDR3 protein: CASSPGPEYTGELFF. The CDR3 nucleotides are TGTGCCAGCAGCCCCGGGCCGGAATACACCGGGGAGCTGTTTTTT.

This chain joins TRBV21-1 and TRBJ2-7. TRBV21-1 is a pseudogene. There are 11 residues in the CDR3. The CDR3 spells CAGRLTYEQYF. The CDR3 DNA reads as TGTGCCGGACGGTTGACCTACGAGCAGTACTTC.

The rearrangement uses TRBV27 and TRBJ1-1; D is undetermined. Per the germline V gene, CDR1 is MNHEY and CDR2 is SMNVEV (reference sequence). This CDR3 spans 15 amino acids. The V and J ends lost 5 bases and 1 base respectively, with 14 bases between them. The CDR3 nucleotides are TGTGCCAGCAGTCCCCACGGACGGACGAACACTGAAGCTTTCTTT. It translates to CASSPHGRTNTEAFF.

Concerning this clonotype: A read error may be the cause here, since a much bigger clone is one base away. The V and J genes are TRBV27 and TRBJ2-1; D is perhaps TRBD2 (5 bases). Trimming cost V 1 base and J 8 bases, with 18 bases left between them. The CDR3 runs 16 residues. Germline V lookup: CDR1 MNHEY, CDR2 SMNVEV (reference sequence). The CDR3 loop is CASSLYPGRESDEQFF. As DNA, the CDR3 is TGTGCCAGCAGTTTATATCCCGGACGGGAATCCGATGAGCAGTTCTTC.

The rearrangement links TRBV7-8 to TRBJ2-1, with 9 bases that match TRBD2. Per the germline V gene, CDR1 is SGHVS and CDR2 is FQNEAQ. Trimming cost V 4 bases and J 0 bases; bases outside gene matches: 7. The CDR3 sequence is 17 residues long. The CDR3 bases are TGTGCCAGCAGCTCCCTTAGCGGGAGTGTCTCCTACAATGAGCAGTTCTTC. It encodes CASSSLSGSVSYNEQFF.

The gene calls are TRBV9 and TRBJ2-4, with 9 positions matching TRBD1. There are 15 residues in the CDR3. The germline CDR1 and CDR2 sequences are SGDLS and YYNGEE. Trimming at V came to 3 bases and at J to 6 bases, leaving 7 bases not matched to a gene. CDR3 bases: TGTGCCAGCAGCGGAAAACAGGGGGCCCTAAACATTCAGTACTTC. Its translation is CASSGKQGALNIQYF.

The rearrangement uses TRBV28 and TRBJ1-2; 7 bases are a match to TRBD1. Germline V gene sequence: CDR1 MDHEN, CDR2 SYDVKM. The CDR3 length is 15 residues. The V and J ends lost 6 bases and 7 bases, in that order; junction bases with no gene match: 14. CDR3 protein: CASSQGGQGRGGYTF. CDR3 coding DNA: TGTGCCAGCAGCCAGGGGGGACAAGGACGGGGTGGCTACACCTTC.

The chain uses TRBV9 and TRBJ2-1; D is possibly TRBD1 or TRBD2 (6 bases each). The CDR3 spans 13 residues. Germline V gene data show CDR1 as SGDLS and CDR2 as YYNGEE. The V end was cut by 4 bases, the J end by 12 bases, with 17 bases between. The CDR3 protein is CASSPIGGGRQFF. DNA of the CDR3: TGTGCCAGCAGCCCCATTGGAGGGGGGAGGCAGTTCTTC.

The chain uses TRBV12-3 or TRBV12-4 and TRBJ2-6, with TRBD1 matching over 7 bases. The CDR3 loop spans 18 amino acids. After removal of 5 bases from V and 0 bases from J, the junction contained 10 bases not matched to a gene. The CDR3 loop reads CASSPLQGKSSGANVLTF. The CDR3 nucleotides read TGTGCCAGCAGTCCGTTACAGGGGAAGAGCTCTGGGGCCAACGTCCTGACTTTC.

The CDR3 coding sequence is TGCAGCGTTGTGCCCCCTGGGCAGCCCCAGCATTTT. It specifies CSVVPPGQPQHF. This rearrangement joins TRBV29-1 to TRBJ1-5; D is ambiguous. CDR1 and CDR2 (germline): SQVTM, ANQGSEA. The V and J ends lost 4 bases and 7 bases respectively, with 11 bases between them. The CDR3 runs to 12 residues.